The 30 T cell receptor beta chains below all came from one sample that was sequenced in a study of shared clonotypes between healthy human individuals. Some clones are missing from TCRdb's copy, which holds only in-frame ones; the method was immunoSEQ multiplex PCR. The profile shows approximately 720,000 clones, about 78% of them singletons. Specimen: memory CD4+ T cells sorted from blood. Subset meaning: CD45RA-negative fraction. The receptors here all came from a woman in her 30s in good health.

The CDR3 spells CASSSGRTSGRYEQYF. In DNA, the CDR3 is TGCGCCAGCAGCAGCGGTAGGACTAGCGGGAGATACGAGCAGTACTTC. This chain joins TRBV5-1 and TRBJ2-7, with 13 bases fitting TRBD2. Germline lookup yields CDR1 SGHRS and CDR2 YFSETQ. V lost 4 bases to trimming and J lost 4 bases; unmatched junction nucleotides: 8. The CDR3 has 16 amino acids.

The chain joins TRBV14 to TRBJ2-1; 14 bases match TRBD2. V lost 6 bases to trimming and J lost 0 bases; unmatched junction nucleotides: 10. CDR3 length: 19 amino acids. CDR1 and CDR2 (germline): SGHDN, FVKESK. The CDR3 reads CASRPTGTSGSFSYNEQFF. In nucleotides, the CDR3 is TGTGCCAGCAGGCCCACCGGGACTAGCGGGAGTTTCTCCTACAATGAGCAGTTCTTC.

This chain connects TRBV5-1 to TRBJ1-2, with 9 bases matching TRBD1. Trimming removed 3 bases from V and 8 bases from J; junction bases left unmatched: 8. CDR1 SGHRS and CDR2 YFSETQ come from the germline V gene. CDR3 length: 14 amino acids. The DNA of the CDR3 is TGCGCCAGCAGCTCAACAGGGGGCGCGAAGGGCTACACCTTC. Its protein product is CASSSTGGAKGYTF.

This sequence joins TRBV2 and TRBJ2-5, with 7 bases identical to TRBD2. This CDR3 contains 14 residues. Germline assignment: CDR1 SNHLY and CDR2 FYNNEI. With V trimmed by 6 bases and J by 1 base, 5 bases remained unmatched. The CDR3 nucleotides read TGTGCCAGCAGGGCCGGGACTATCCAAGAGACCCAGTACTTC. It encodes CASRAGTIQETQYF.

A word on this clone: This likely traces to a read error, being one base from a far larger clone. The chain uses TRBV6-1 and TRBJ1-1; 8 bases are shared with TRBD1. With V trimmed by 3 bases and J by 3 bases, 0 bases remained unmatched. The CDR3 is made up of 13 amino acids. Germline V gene lookup returns CDR1 MNHNS and CDR2 SASEGT. DNA of the CDR3: TGTGCCAGCAGTGACAGGGGGCACACTGAAGCTTTCTTT. Its protein product is CASSDRGHTEAFF.

This clone was detected once. The CDR3 region is CASSWEGQDIYGYTF. In nucleotides, the CDR3 is TGTGCCAGCAGCTGGGAGGGACAGGATATCTATGGCTACACCTTC. The rearrangement joins TRBV5-8 to TRBJ1-2; 8 bases are shared with TRBD1. The CDR3 loop spans 15 amino acids. V shed 3 bases, J shed 4 bases, and the junction held 8 bases outside the gene matches. The V gene's germline CDR1 is SGHTS and CDR2 YDEGEE. Based on the CDR3 plus reference TRBV5-8 and TRBJ1-2, the full variable domain is EAGVTQSPTHLIKTRGQQATLRCSPISGHTSVYWYQQALGLGLQFLLWYDEGEERNRGNFPPRFSGRQFPNYSSELNVNALELEDSALYLCASSWEGQDIYGYTFGSGTRLTVV.

The chain has TRBV9 and TRBJ2-2; TRBD1 agrees at 9 bases. Per germline, CDR1 SGDLS and CDR2 YYNGEE. V lost 4 bases and J lost 1; bases outside the gene matches: 2. The CDR3 spans 15 residues. CDR3 bases: TGTGCCAGCAGCTCGACAGGGGGGAACACCGGGGAGCTGTTTTTT. It translates to CASSSTGGNTGELFF. Full variable domain (missing parts from reference TRBV9 and TRBJ2-2): DSGVTQTPKHLITATGQRVTLRCSPRSGDLSVYWYQQSLDQGLQFLIQYYNGEERAKGNILERFSAQQFPDLHSELNLSSLELGDSALYFCASSSTGGNTGELFFGEGSRLTVL.

The chain joins TRBV28 to TRBJ1-2; no clear D gene. Deletions cut 5 bases from V and 3 bases from J, with 13 bases between. Germline lookup yields CDR1 MDHEN and CDR2 SYDVKM. The CDR3 is 14 amino acids. As DNA, the CDR3 is TGTGCCAGCAGTCCACCCGTACTAGACTATGGCTACACCTTC. It translates to CASSPPVLDYGYTF.

This chain joins TRBV7-2 and TRBJ1-1; D remains unclear. Germline-derived CDR1 and CDR2 are SGHTA and FQGNSA. The V gene lost 1 base and the J gene lost 0 bases, with 12 bases spanning the gap. CDR3 length equals 16 residues. The CDR3 region is CASSLGVGLMNTEAFF. In nucleotides, the CDR3 is TGTGCCAGCAGCTTAGGGGTCGGGCTCATGAACACTGAAGCTTTCTTT.

The chain uses TRBV18 and TRBJ2-1, with a tentative D call TRBD2 (5 bases). Germline assignment: CDR1 KGHSH and CDR2 LQKENI. Between the trimmed V and J ends, which lost 2 bases and 2 bases, there was a span of 7 bases. The CDR3 loop spans 14 amino acids. The CDR3 DNA sequence: TGTGCCAGCTCACCATCCGGGACCTACAATGAGCAGTTCTTC. This gives the protein CASSPSGTYNEQFF.

J is TRBJ1-5 and V is TRBV28; 9 nucleotides line up with TRBD1. V lost 6 bases and J lost 6; bases outside the gene matches: 12. The CDR3 has 16 residues. Germline V gene data show CDR1 as MDHEN and CDR2 as SYDVKM. CDR3 in amino acids: CASRRSGTGRSQPQHF. CDR3 nucleotide sequence: TGTGCCAGCAGGCGATCCGGGACAGGGCGCTCTCAGCCCCAGCATTTT.

V gene TRBV30 combines with J gene TRBJ2-5, with TRBD1 as a possible D gene (5 bases). CDR3 size: 13 residues. V lost 0 bases and J 7 bases, leaving 12 bases between the germline ends. Germline assignment: CDR1 GTSNPN and CDR2 SVGIG (reference sequence). CDR3 bases: TGTGCCTGGAGTGTATCCAGGGATGGGACCCAGTACTTC. Amino acid sequence: CAWSVSRDGTQYF.

This sequence joins TRBV28 and TRBJ2-6; tentatively, D is TRBD1 or TRBD2 (6 bases each). V lost 7 bases, J lost 1 base, and 26 bases lay in between. Germline assignment: CDR1 MDHEN and CDR2 SYDVKM. The length of the CDR3 is 20 residues. The CDR3 coding sequence is TGTGCCAGCAAGGGGGACCCCTCAGGAGTAGGAGGGTCTGGGGCCAACGTCCTGACTTTC. This translates into CASKGDPSGVGGSGANVLTF. Full variable domain (missing parts from reference TRBV28 and TRBJ2-6): DVKVTQSSRYLVKRTGEKVFLECVQDMDHENMFWYRQDPGLGLRLIYFSYDVKMKEKGDIPEGYSVSREKKERFSLILESASTNQTSMYLCASKGDPSGVGGSGANVLTFGAGSRLTVL.

Here the CDR3 reads CASSLGGGATVPGNTIYF. CDR3 bases: TGTGCCAGCAGCTTGGGTGGTGGGGCTACAGTCCCTGGAAACACCATATATTTT. This chain links TRBV7-2 with TRBJ1-3; D may be TRBD1 (5 bases). This CDR3 contains 18 residues. Germline loops: CDR1 SGHTA, CDR2 FQGNSA. V was shortened by 3 bases and J by 2 bases, with 20 bases between the two germline ends.

The chain joins TRBV7-2 to TRBJ2-1; 7 bases are a match to TRBD2. Germline V lookup: CDR1 SGHTA, CDR2 FQGNSA. This CDR3 has 14 amino acids. V dropped 3 bases and J dropped 9; count of bases not matched to a gene: 8. The CDR3, as DNA: TGTGCCAGCAGCTTTGCACGGGAGGCCGGTGAGCAGTTCTTC. The encoded protein is CASSFAREAGEQFF. The full variable domain, its missing parts supplied by reference TRBV7-2 and TRBJ2-1, is GAGVSQSPSNKVTEKGKDVELRCDPISGHTALYWYRQSLGQGLEFLIYFQGNSAPDKSGLPSDRFSAERTGGSVSTLTIQRTQQEDSAVYLCASSFAREAGEQFFGPGTRLTVL.

The V and J genes are TRBV28 and TRBJ1-1; D remains ambiguous. The V gene lost 5 bases and the J gene lost 7 bases, with 8 bases spanning the gap. CDR1 is MDHEN, CDR2 SYDVKM, per germline. There are 11 residues in the CDR3. The CDR3 nucleotides read TGTGCCAGCAGTGAGGGTTTTGAAGCTTTCTTT. It encodes CASSEGFEAFF. The full variable domain, with the rest looked up from reference TRBV28 and TRBJ1-1, is DVKVTQSSRYLVKRTGEKVFLECVQDMDHENMFWYRQDPGLGLRLIYFSYDVKMKEKGDIPEGYSVSREKKERFSLILESASTNQTSMYLCASSEGFEAFFGQGTRLTVV.

This clone was picked up many times. The chain joins TRBV25-1 to TRBJ1-4, with TRBD1 matching 8 bases. This CDR3 is 15 amino acids long. With 8 bases clipped from V and 8 bases from J, the junction kept 13 bases outside the gene matches. Germline CDR1 is MGHDK and CDR2 is SYGVNS. This CDR3 reads CASAGTGVVGEKLFF. CDR3 DNA: TGTGCCAGCGCCGGGACAGGAGTTGTAGGAGAAAAACTGTTTTTT. Variable domain in full (rest from reference TRBV25-1 and TRBJ1-4): EADIYQTPRYLVIGTGKKITLECSQTMGHDKMYWYQQDPGMELHLIHYSYGVNSTEKGDLSSESTVSRIRTEHFPLTLESARPSHTSQYLCASAGTGVVGEKLFFGSGTQLSVL.

The genes are TRBV4-2 and TRBJ1-4, with a tentative D call TRBD1 (5 bases). The CDR3 is 13 residues long. V lost 0 bases to trimming and J lost 8 bases, with 7 bases between them. Germline V gene sequence: CDR1 LGHNA, CDR2 YNFKEQ. For the CDR3, the DNA is TGTGCCAGCAGCCAAGATTGGGGGGAAAAACTGTTTTTT. It is translated as CASSQDWGEKLFF.

The chain is built from TRBV18 and TRBJ2-7, with TRBD1 as a possible D gene (6 bases). The ends were cut back, 6 bases at V and 4 bases at J, with 19 bases in the middle. The CDR3 totals 15 residues. Germline CDR1 KGHSH, CDR2 LQKENI. CDR3 coding DNA: TGTGCCAGCTCCCCAACAGGGACCCCCGGGTACGAGCAGTACTTC. Amino acids: CASSPTGTPGYEQYF.

The rearrangement joins TRBV7-9 to TRBJ1-1; the D gene is possibly TRBD1 (6 bases). The CDR3 sequence is 16 residues long. Looked up from germline, CDR1 is SEHNR and CDR2 is FQNEAQ (reference sequence). Deletions cut 5 bases from V and 0 bases from J, with 16 bases between. This chain's CDR3 is CASSAQQGVMNTEAFF. The DNA for the CDR3 is TGTGCCAGCAGCGCACAACAGGGAGTTATGAACACTGAAGCTTTCTTT.

Worth noting for this clone: The sample holds other DNA sequences that translate to the same CDR3. The chain uses TRBV20-1 and TRBJ2-5; D gene ambiguous. Germline V gene sequence: CDR1 DFQATT, CDR2 SNEGSKA (reference sequence). V was pared by 1 base and J by 5 bases, with 5 bases between. CDR3 length: 11 residues. CDR3 protein: CSARVGETQYF. For the CDR3, the DNA is TGCAGTGCTAGAGTTGGTGAGACCCAGTACTTC.

This clone was seen ten or more times. V gene TRBV5-4 combines with J gene TRBJ2-2; no reliable D call. V was pared by 0 bases and J by 7 bases, with 16 bases between. Germline V gene lookup returns CDR1 SGHNT and CDR2 YYREEE (reference sequence). This CDR3 has 16 amino acids. The CDR3 sequence: CASSLGLETAGGELFF. The CDR3 bases are TGTGCCAGCAGCTTGGGACTTGAGACCGCTGGCGGGGAGCTGTTTTTT.

This clone was detected a few times. The chain combines TRBV19 with TRBJ2-1, with TRBD2 matching 7 bases. Germline trimming cut 7 bases from V and 1 base from J; bases unmatched to any gene: 7. CDR3 length equals 15 residues. Germline V gene data show CDR1 as LNHDA and CDR2 as SQIVND (reference sequence). CDR3 loop: CASIRTGGSYNEQFF. The CDR3 coding sequence is TGTGCCAGTATAAGGACCGGGGGGTCCTACAATGAGCAGTTCTTC.

V is TRBV7-2 and J is TRBJ2-1, with 10 positions matching TRBD1. The V and J ends lost 2 bases and 5 bases, in that order; junction bases with no gene match: 12. This CDR3 has 18 residues. Germline values: CDR1 SGHTA, CDR2 FQGNSA. CDR3 nucleotides: TGTGCCAGCAGCTTAATTGCACTCTGGACAGGGGGGAACAATGAGCAGTTCTTC. It encodes CASSLIALWTGGNNEQFF.

This clone was counted once. V gene TRBV5-6 combines with J gene TRBJ2-1; possibly TRBD2 for D (6 bases). CDR1 and CDR2 from the germline V gene are SGHDT and YYEEEE. The CDR3 extends over 16 amino acids. The ends were cut back, 0 bases at V and 3 bases at J, with 13 bases in the middle. CDR3 residues: CASSLAGRRSYNEQFF. Here the CDR3 DNA reads TGTGCCAGCAGCTTGGCCGGGAGAAGAAGCTACAATGAGCAGTTCTTC. The whole variable domain, remainder taken from reference TRBV5-6 and TRBJ2-1, is DAGVTQSPTHLIKTRGQQVTLRCSPKSGHDTVSWYQQALGQGPQFIFQYYEEEERQRGNFPDRFSGHQFPNYSSELNVNALLLGDSALYLCASSLAGRRSYNEQFFGPGTRLTVL.

The CDR3 region has the DNA TGTGCCAGCAGCCGAAACAGGGCGGAGACCCAGTACTTC. This gives the protein CASSRNRAETQYF. The genes are TRBV7-2 and TRBJ2-5; tentative D call: TRBD1 (6 bases). Trimming stripped 5 bases from V and 5 bases from J, with 12 bases between. The CDR3 extends over 13 amino acids. Germline-derived CDR1 and CDR2 are SGHTA and FQGNSA.

The chain links TRBV28 to TRBJ2-7, with unresolved D. Germline loops: CDR1 MDHEN, CDR2 SYDVKM. Trimming left V 2 bases short and J 3 bases short, with 11 bases between. The CDR3 is made up of 14 amino acids. CDR3: CASSLRAYLYEQYF. CDR3 DNA sequence: TGTGCCAGCAGTTTAAGAGCCTACCTCTACGAGCAGTACTTC.

This chain uses TRBV25-1 with TRBJ1-1; D is unclear. This CDR3 spans 13 amino acids. The V end lost 5 bases, the J end lost 11 bases, and 18 bases lay between the germline ends. Germline CDR1 and CDR2: MGHDK and SYGVNS. CDR3 DNA sequence: TGTGCCAGCAGTACCCCCTACGGAAGCGGGGCTTTCTTT. Protein: CASSTPYGSGAFF.

J is TRBJ2-3 and V is TRBV29-1; 8 bases are shared with TRBD2. Germline values: CDR1 SQVTM, CDR2 ANQGSEA. The CDR3 runs to 15 residues. CDR3 in amino acids: CSDINMGGRIDTQYF. The CDR3 region has the DNA TGCAGTGACATAAATATGGGCGGGAGGATAGATACGCAGTATTTT.

This clone came up a few times. The chain joins TRBV28 to TRBJ1-1; D gene unclear. V was trimmed by 1 base and J by 10 bases, leaving 10 bases between them. The CDR3 sequence is 12 residues long. CDR1 is MDHEN, CDR2 SYDVKM, per germline. CDR3 in amino acids: CASSLSAQGAFF. The CDR3 region has the DNA TGTGCCAGCAGTTTATCCGCCCAAGGAGCTTTCTTT.